These 15 T cell receptor beta chains came from one sample sequenced in a study of T cells after yellow fever vaccination. TCRdb re-called the 5' RACE reads through MiXCR, storing one row per CDR3 protein. The sample has 230,000 or so distinct CDR3 sequences, 3.6% seen once. The sample consisted of PBMCs, taken 15 days after the yellow fever booster vaccination. The receptors were sampled from a man younger than 30 who received the YFV17D yellow fever vaccine.

Ten or more counts support this clonotype. An end of the junction differs from the germline gene, which may be a read error. The J gene is TRBJ2-3, the V gene TRBV7-2; 10 positions agree with TRBD2. CDR3 length: 14 amino acids. Germline V CDR1 and CDR2: SGHTA, FQGNSA. CDR3 nucleotide sequence: TGTGCCAGCACCTTAGCGGGGGGCCCAGATACGCAGTATTTT. It yields the protein CASTLAGGPDTQYF. The whole variable domain, remainder taken from reference TRBV7-2 and TRBJ2-3, is GAGVSQSPSNKVTEKGKDVELRCDPISGHTALYWYRQSLGQGLEFLIYFQGNSAPDKSGLPSDRFSAERTGGSVSTLTIQRTQQEDSAVYLCASTLAGGPDTQYFGPGTRLTVL.

This clonotype was seen ten or more times. This rearrangement joins TRBV29-1 to TRBJ1-2; D might be TRBD1 (5 bases). This CDR3 is built from 14 residues. V dropped 4 bases and J dropped 4 bases, with 16 bases sitting between them. Germline CDR1 reads SQVTM; CDR2 reads ANQGSEA. CDR3 DNA sequence: TGCAGCGTTGTCGGGGGGTTTGAGGGCTATGGCTACACCTTC. Its protein product is CSVVGGFEGYGYTF.

This clonotype was detected many times. The V and J genes are TRBV7-9 and TRBJ2-3; D unresolved. Germline V CDR1 and CDR2: SEHNR, FQNEAQ (reference sequence). The CDR3 runs 15 residues. Trimming took off 5 bases at V and 4 bases at J, with 16 bases between the two ends. The chain's CDR3 is CASSPTTGRADTQYF. The CDR3 DNA reads TGTGCCAGCAGCCCAACCACGGGTCGGGCAGATACGCAGTATTTT. The full variable domain, its missing parts supplied by reference TRBV7-9 and TRBJ2-3, is DTGVSQNPRHKITKRGQNVTFRCDPISEHNRLYWYRQTLGQGPEFLTYFQNEAQLEKSRLLSDRFSAERPKGSFSTLEIQRTEQGDSAMYLCASSPTTGRADTQYFGPGTRLTVL.

The table lists this clonotype with many counts. The chain couples TRBV6-5 to TRBJ1-2, with D perhaps TRBD1 (5 bases). Trimming took 10 bases from V and 5 from J, leaving 17 bases between them. Germline V gene sequence: CDR1 MNHEY, CDR2 SVGAGI. The CDR3 runs to 13 residues. This chain's CDR3 is CATLGRGVYGYTF. The CDR3 DNA is TGTGCCACTTTGGGGAGGGGCGTTTATGGCTACACCTTC.

This clonotype was counted at least ten times. The chain uses TRBV5-6 and TRBJ2-7; possible D gene TRBD1, 6 bases. Trimming pared 4 bases from V and 0 bases from J, leaving 14 bases between. Germline CDR1 SGHDT, CDR2 YYEEEE. The CDR3 length is 15 residues. The CDR3 loop is CASSLTYRASYEQYV. Written as DNA, the CDR3 is TGTGCCAGCAGCCTCACCTACAGGGCCTCCTACGAGCAGTACGTC.

This clonotype has at least ten counts. V usage is TRBV6-5 and J usage is TRBJ2-3; 7 bases match TRBD1. The trim removed 6 bases at V and 2 bases at J, leaving 5 bases unmatched. Germline-derived CDR1 and CDR2 are MNHEY and SVGAGI. The CDR3 is 14 residues long. The CDR3 loop reads CASRRDSLTDTQYF. The CDR3 nucleotides are TGTGCCAGCAGACGGGACAGCCTCACAGATACGCAGTATTTT.

This clonotype was recorded at least ten times. The V call is TRBV12-3 or TRBV12-4, the J call TRBJ1-5; no definite D call. Trimming took off 6 bases at V and 6 bases at J, with 15 bases between the two ends. CDR3 length: 14 amino acids. CDR3 sequence: CASRTGVSAQPQHF. The CDR3 DNA follows: TGTGCCAGCAGAACGGGAGTCAGCGCTCAGCCCCAGCATTTT.

The gene calls are TRBV10-3 and TRBJ2-2, with TRBD2 matching over 12 bases. Germline V gives CDR1 ENHRY, CDR2 SYGVKD. The CDR3 covers 16 residues. Trimming removed 11 bases from V and 0 bases from J; junction bases left unmatched: 7. CDR3: CAASGTSGSNTGELFF. DNA for the CDR3: TGTGCCGCGTCTGGGACTAGCGGGTCGAACACCGGGGAGCTGTTTTTT.

This clonotype was detected ten times or more. This chain uses TRBV4-1 with TRBJ2-5; 10 bases are a match to TRBD2. Looked up from germline, CDR1 is MGHRA and CDR2 is YSYEKL. The CDR3 contains 16 residues. V dropped 3 bases and J dropped 3; count of bases not matched to a gene: 7. The CDR3 region is CASSHLAGGNKETQYF. Written as DNA, the CDR3 is TGCGCCAGCAGCCACTTAGCGGGGGGCAACAAAGAGACCCAGTACTTC.

Many counts were recorded for this clonotype. The rearrangement uses TRBV7-9 and TRBJ1-5, with 9 bases aligning to TRBD1. The CDR3 contains 15 residues. Germline V CDR1 and CDR2: SEHNR, FQNEAQ (reference sequence). Germline trimming cut 5 bases from V and 6 bases from J; bases unmatched to any gene: 8. Here the CDR3 reads CASSKGTGRIQPQHF. The DNA for the CDR3 is TGTGCCAGCAGCAAAGGGACAGGGCGGATTCAGCCCCAGCATTTT.

The CDR3 coding sequence is TGTGCCAGTAGCTGGCAGCCCCAGCATTTT. Its protein is CASSWQPQHF. The rearrangement uses TRBV19 and TRBJ1-5, with unresolved D. Looked up from germline, CDR1 is LNHDA and CDR2 is SQIVND (reference sequence). This CDR3 has 10 amino acids. With 6 bases removed from V and 7 bases from J, the gap between germline ends came to 4 bases.

This clonotype was counted ten times or more. The chain has TRBV29-1 and TRBJ1-1; D is uncertain. CDR3 length equals 12 residues. Trimming took 6 bases from V and 0 from J, leaving 8 bases between them. Germline values: CDR1 SQVTM, CDR2 ANQGSEA. CDR3 in DNA: TGCAGCGTCTCAATCATGAACACTGAAGCTTTCTTT. Translating gives CSVSIMNTEAFF.

This clonotype was recorded at least ten times. This rearrangement joins TRBV4-2 to TRBJ2-5, with D tentatively TRBD2 (6 bases). The CDR3 covers 18 residues. Germline assignment: CDR1 LGHNA and CDR2 YNFKEQ. Trimming took 1 base from V and 2 from J, leaving 20 bases between them. The CDR3 loop is CASSQVSLYGGTQETQYF. Here the CDR3 DNA reads TGTGCCAGCAGCCAAGTCTCCCTCTACGGGGGTACACAAGAGACCCAGTACTTC.

This clonotype has a count of ten or more. The chain carries TRBV28 and TRBJ2-7; 8 bases are shared with TRBD2. CDR1 MDHEN and CDR2 SYDVKM come from the germline V gene. V lost 8 bases and J lost 7; bases outside the gene matches: 16. This CDR3 region has 15 residues. The CDR3 coding sequence is TGTGCCAGCGCGCCCGGCGGGGGGTTCTTGGGAGAGCAGTACGTC. It specifies CASAPGGGFLGEQYV.

This clonotype was counted a few times. This chain links TRBV18 with TRBJ1-3; D uncertain. V lost 2 bases, J lost 0 bases, and 11 bases lay in between. The CDR3 spans 16 residues. Germline-derived CDR1 and CDR2 are KGHSH and LQKENI. CDR3 sequence: CASSPISLGSGNTIYF. The CDR3 nucleotides read TGTGCCAGCTCACCAATAAGTCTGGGCTCTGGAAACACCATATATTTT.